The clone carrying this TCR beta chain has only a few counts. Its antigen is still unknown. The sample comes from a study of CD8+ T cells in alopecia areata. Study-level information: Disease severity was quantified as SALT score of affected scalp area.

RNA, once extracted, was reverse transcribed into cDNA for use as the sequencing template. Sequencing used immunoSEQ multiplex PCR; TCRdb keeps in-frame clones, though not all of them. The sample holds about 190,000 clones, about 60% seen once. General study findings and limits: With one nonresponder, baseline CD8+ expansion's link to response remains uncertain. Besides other cells, scalp samples also yield sequences of resident alphabeta T cells from normal skin. Amid tofacitinib therapy, many expanded lesional clones stayed present in scalp and blood.

Sample treatment: oral pan-JAK inhibitor, 5-10 mg twice daily. Sequences were derived from CD4+ T cells sorted from blood, sampled at week 4, from a patient treated with tofacitinib. The receptor was derived from a human donor with alopecia areata.

The CDR3: CASRVTSGRSHEQYF. CDR3 nucleotides: TGTGCCAGCAGGGTTACTAGCGGGAGGTCCCACGAGCAGTACTTC. The chain is built from TRBV25-1 and TRBJ2-7; the match to TRBD2 covers 12 bases. From germline, CDR1 is MGHDK and CDR2 SYGVNS. CDR3 length equals 15 residues. Trimming removed 6 bases from V and 5 bases from J; junction bases left unmatched: 8.